The present T cell receptor (beta chain) was sequenced within a study of blood T cell repertoires in COVID-19. Between the trimmed V and J ends, which lost 6 bases and 1 base, there was a span of 9 bases. The germline CDR1 and CDR2 sequences are WNHNN and SYGVQD (reference sequence). The CDR3 length is 13 residues. This clone was recorded only once. The sample carries other DNA sequences with the same CDR3. Sequenced by immunoSEQ multiplex PCR; TCRdb stores in-frame clones only, minus some. This table holds around 450,000 clones, roughly 88% found once. This receptor was obtained from a man aged 18 to 30 who had recovered from COVID-19. Sample: PBMCs or T cells enriched from blood (not recorded which). This chain connects TRBV10-1 to TRBJ1-1; no definite D call. CDR3 protein: CASSRTGNTEAFF. In DNA form, the CDR3 reads TGCGCCAGCAGCCGGACTGGGAACACTGAAGCTTTCTTT.